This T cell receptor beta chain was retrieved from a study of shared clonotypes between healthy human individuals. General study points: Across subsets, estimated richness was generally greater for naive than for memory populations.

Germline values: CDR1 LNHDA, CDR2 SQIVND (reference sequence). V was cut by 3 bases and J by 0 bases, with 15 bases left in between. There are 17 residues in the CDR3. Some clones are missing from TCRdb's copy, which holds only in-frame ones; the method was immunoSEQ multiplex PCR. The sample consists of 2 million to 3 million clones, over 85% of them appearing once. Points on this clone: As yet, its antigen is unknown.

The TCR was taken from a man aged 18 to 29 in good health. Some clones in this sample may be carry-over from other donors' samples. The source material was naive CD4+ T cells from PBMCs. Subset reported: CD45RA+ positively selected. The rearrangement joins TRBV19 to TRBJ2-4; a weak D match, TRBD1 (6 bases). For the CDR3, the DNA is TGTGCCAGTAGTATTAAGGGGGTCAGGCTAGCCAAAAACATTCAGTACTTC. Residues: CASSIKGVRLAKNIQYF.